This is a list of T cell receptor beta chains from one sample in a study of CD8+CD57+ T cells in acquired aplastic anemia. MiXCR, run by TCRdb on the reads, gives a single entry per CDR3 protein. This table has approximately 170,000 distinct CDR3 sequences, around half appearing once. The sequenced material came from sorted CD4+, CD8+, or CD8+CD57+ T cells (not recorded which) from PBMCs. The receptors derive from a human donor with aplastic anemia. CDR3s include the opening cysteine and the closing phenylalanine or tryptophan. The order of the fields is D gene, J gene, clone size, V gene, CDR3 protein, CDR3 DNA. The D gene is left open where the match is weak. Clone sizes are given selectively: once, few, many, or a class where the clone is expanded.

d_gene: -; j_gene: TRBJ1-1; abundance: -; v_gene: TRBV2; CDR3aa: CASSERAGRPEAFF; CDR3nt: TGTGCCAGCAGTGAAAGGGCCGGACGACCCGAAGCTTTCTTT
d_gene: -; j_gene: TRBJ2-7; abundance: -; v_gene: TRBV15; CDR3aa: CATSVGSSYEQYF; CDR3nt: TGTGCCACCAGTGTGGGGTCCTCCTACGAGCAGTACTTC
d_gene: TRBD1; j_gene: TRBJ1-1; abundance: few; v_gene: TRBV3-1; CDR3aa: CASSQDWTGSSTEAFF; CDR3nt: TGTGCCAGCAGCCAAGATTGGACAGGGAGCTCAACTGAAGCTTTCTTT
d_gene: -; j_gene: TRBJ2-5; abundance: many; v_gene: TRBV5-1; CDR3aa: CASSLDPGIKETQYF; CDR3nt: TGCGCCAGCAGCTTGGACCCCGGGATTAAAGAGACCCAGTACTTC
d_gene: TRBD1; j_gene: TRBJ1-2; abundance: many; v_gene: TRBV6-5; CDR3aa: CASSYRGGGVKYGYTF; CDR3nt: TGTGCCAGCAGTTACCGTGGAGGGGGCGTAAAGTATGGCTACACCTTC
d_gene: TRBD1; j_gene: TRBJ1-1; abundance: -; v_gene: TRBV30; CDR3aa: CAWSPKGQENTEAFF; CDR3nt: TGTGCCTGGAGTCCTAAGGGACAGGAGAACACTGAAGCTTTCTTT
d_gene: -; j_gene: TRBJ2-6; abundance: few; v_gene: TRBV10-1; CDR3aa: CASSPPGANVLTF; CDR3nt: TGCGCCAGCTCTCCTCCTGGGGCCAACGTCCTGACTTTC
d_gene: TRBD2; j_gene: TRBJ2-5; abundance: few; v_gene: TRBV7-9; CDR3aa: CASSRGGAGETQYF; CDR3nt: TGTGCCAGCAGCCGCGGGGGGGCGGGAGAGACCCAGTACTTC
d_gene: -; j_gene: TRBJ2-1; abundance: -; v_gene: TRBV2; CDR3aa: CASILVRMNEQFF; CDR3nt: TGTGCCAGCATTTTAGTTCGGATGAATGAGCAGTTCTTC
d_gene: -; j_gene: TRBJ2-7; abundance: -; v_gene: TRBV7-3; CDR3aa: CASSQEGAGYEQYF; CDR3nt: TGTGCCAGCAGCCAGGAGGGGGCGGGCTACGAGCAGTACTTC
d_gene: TRBD1; j_gene: TRBJ2-7; abundance: -; v_gene: TRBV20-1; CDR3aa: CSAGQGRYEQYF; CDR3nt: TGCAGTGCTGGACAGGGAAGGTACGAGCAGTACTTC
d_gene: TRBD1; j_gene: TRBJ1-2; abundance: -; v_gene: TRBV24-1; CDR3aa: CATSDWTGGYGYTF; CDR3nt: TGTGCCACCAGTGACTGGACAGGGGGCTATGGCTACACCTTC
d_gene: TRBD2; j_gene: TRBJ2-3; abundance: -; v_gene: TRBV20-1; CDR3aa: CSADARRDYGFVSDTQYF; CDR3nt: TGCAGTGCGGATGCTCGCCGGGACTATGGTTTCGTTTCCGATACGCAGTATTTT
d_gene: -; j_gene: TRBJ2-5; abundance: -; v_gene: TRBV19; CDR3aa: CASSTRGTQYF; CDR3nt: TGTGCCAGTAGTACCCGAGGGACCCAGTACTTC
d_gene: -; j_gene: TRBJ2-7; abundance: -; v_gene: TRBV5-5; CDR3aa: CASSWGAASYEQYF; CDR3nt: TGTGCCAGCAGTTGGGGAGCTGCCTCCTACGAGCAGTACTTC
d_gene: -; j_gene: TRBJ2-7; abundance: -; v_gene: TRBV15; CDR3aa: CATSRDRGYEQYF; CDR3nt: TGTGCCACCAGCAGAGACCGCGGGTACGAGCAGTACTTC
d_gene: TRBD2; j_gene: TRBJ2-3; abundance: many; v_gene: TRBV5-1; CDR3aa: CASTVWTSSTDTQYF; CDR3nt: TGCGCCAGCACCGTATGGACTAGCAGCACAGATACGCAGTATTTT
d_gene: -; j_gene: TRBJ1-3; abundance: many; v_gene: TRBV29-1; CDR3aa: CSAQTSGNTIYF; CDR3nt: TGCAGCGCTCAAACCTCTGGAAACACCATATATTTT